The clone carrying this T cell receptor beta chain came up a few times. What it binds is not known. This specimen belongs to a study of identifying expanded T cells in peripheral blood. Healthy donors had no documented immune events, such as infections, while sampled. The study, taken as a whole, reports: Two-week clone count variance significantly increased as total template count grew.

The CDR3 consists of 11 residues. Per germline, CDR1 DFQATT and CDR2 SNEGSKA (reference sequence). J gave up 10 bases and V 0 bases, and 1 base lay outside the gene matches. The protocol was immunoSEQ multiplex PCR, while the TCRdb copy is restricted to in-frame clones and leaves out a portion. The data show about 85,000 clones, 70% to 90% seen once. What was sequenced was blood. The chain combines TRBV20-1 with TRBJ1-1, with 8 bases lining up with TRBD1. The clonotype originates from a person aged 18-69 years in good health. Here the CDR3 reads CSAREDRVAFF. The CDR3, as DNA: TGCAGTGCTAGAGAGGACAGGGTAGCTTTCTTT.